Below, 13 T cell receptor beta chains from the same sample are listed, as sequenced in a study of T cells after yellow fever vaccination. MiXCR was run by TCRdb on the 5' RACE reads, yielding one entry per CDR3 protein. The sample carries roughly 190,000 distinct CDR3 sequences, roughly 9.6% recorded once. The sequencing here drew on CD8+ T cells sorted from PBMCs, taken 15 days after the yellow fever booster vaccination. The receptors derive from a man aged 18 to 35 who received the YFV17D yellow fever vaccine.

This clonotype showed up just a few times. The chain links TRBV5-1 to TRBJ1-1, with D possibly matching TRBD1 (5 bases). With 4 bases removed from V and 0 bases from J, the gap between germline ends came to 13 bases. This CDR3 contains 15 residues. Germline-derived CDR1 and CDR2 are SGHRS and YFSETQ. This CDR3 reads CASSPYTGVNTEAFF. As DNA, the CDR3 is TGCGCCAGCAGCCCTTACACAGGAGTGAACACTGAAGCTTTCTTT. Supplemented by reference TRBV5-1 and TRBJ1-1, the full variable domain reads KAGVTQTPRYLIKTRGQQVTLSCSPISGHRSVSWYQQTPGQGLQFLFEYFSETQRNKGNFPGRFSGRQFSNSRSEMNVSTLELGDSALYLCASSPYTGVNTEAFFGQGTRLTVV.

Only a few counts were recorded for this clonotype. V is TRBV20-1 and J is TRBJ1-1; tentatively, D is TRBD1 (5 bases). The CDR3 has 14 residues. Germline V gene sequence: CDR1 DFQATT, CDR2 SNEGSKA (reference sequence). V was trimmed by 0 bases and J by 1 base, leaving 9 bases between them. The CDR3 nucleotides are TGCAGTGCTAGAGAATATGGGGGGAACACTGAAGCTTTCTTT. It translates to CSAREYGGNTEAFF.

V is TRBV7-8 and J is TRBJ1-2; D is unclear. This CDR3 contains 13 residues. Germline CDR1 SGHVS, CDR2 FQNEAQ. The V gene lost 1 base and the J gene lost 3 bases, with 6 bases spanning the gap. The CDR3 loop reads CASSLEVYYGYTF. CDR3 nucleotides: TGTGCCAGCAGCTTAGAAGTTTACTATGGCTACACCTTC.

This clonotype was observed a handful of times. Just one base apart from a much larger clone, this may be a read error. CDR3 sequence reads: CASSTLAGGLGKNTQYF. The CDR3 nucleotides are TGTGCCAGCAGTACGCTAGCGGGGGGGCTTGGCAAAAACACTCAGTACTTC. This chain links TRBV12-3 or TRBV12-4 with TRBJ2-4, with 12 bases identical to TRBD2. The CDR3 loop spans 17 amino acids.

The chain links TRBV19 to TRBJ2-1; D not resolved. Trimming shortened V by 6 bases and J by 7 bases, and 16 bases separated the two germline ends. CDR1 and CDR2 from the germline V gene are LNHDA and SQIVND (reference sequence). The CDR3 is 14 amino acids. The CDR3 nucleotides read TGTGCCAGTAGGCCGGTACCGGGTGTGAATGAGCAGTTCTTC. This translates into CASRPVPGVNEQFF.

This clonotype was counted at least ten times. CDR3: CASSLSRTGDHYGYTF. The CDR3 nucleotides are TGTGCCAGCAGCCTCTCGCGGACAGGGGACCACTATGGCTACACCTTC. The gene calls are TRBV7-8 and TRBJ1-2; TRBD1 agrees at 9 bases. V was clipped by 5 bases and J by 3 bases; unmatched bases: 10. The germline V gene has CDR1 SGHVS and CDR2 FQNEAQ. The CDR3 is made up of 16 amino acids.

The chain links TRBV12-3 or TRBV12-4 to TRBJ2-1; 10 bases line up with TRBD2. With 8 bases clipped from V and 8 bases from J, the junction kept 6 bases outside the gene matches. The CDR3 covers 13 residues. Here the CDR3 reads CASSAGGWYEQFF. The CDR3, as DNA: TGTGCCAGCTCAGCGGGGGGGTGGTATGAGCAGTTCTTC.

This clonotype was observed a handful of times. The chain has TRBV6-2 or TRBV6-3 and TRBJ1-4; D call uncertain. V lost 2 bases and J lost 13, with 11 bases in between. CDR3 length equals 12 residues. Germline lookup yields CDR1 MNHEY and CDR2 SVGEGT. The CDR3 region is CASSYGRGRLFF. The CDR3 nucleotides are TGTGCCAGCAGTTACGGTCGTGGGCGACTGTTTTTT.

Only a few counts were recorded for this clonotype. The chain uses TRBV6-6 and TRBJ1-2; D is perhaps TRBD1 (5 bases). The CDR3 totals 13 residues. Germline-derived CDR1 and CDR2 are MNHNY and SVGAGI (reference sequence). Trimming took 10 bases from V and 9 from J, leaving 21 bases between them. This chain's CDR3 is CAISVTGVGSYTF. The CDR3 nucleotides read TGTGCCATCTCAGTAACAGGTGTTGGAAGCTACACCTTC.

In its sample, this clonotype was seen once. V gene TRBV2 combines with J gene TRBJ2-3; 8 bases align to TRBD2. This CDR3 has 15 amino acids. Germline-derived CDR1 and CDR2 are SNHLY and FYNNEI. V shed 7 bases and J 8 bases; nucleotides not matched to a gene: 14. CDR3 region: CASTLSGGAAVTQYF. CDR3 nucleotides: TGTGCCAGCACCCTCTCGGGGGGGGCCGCAGTTACGCAGTATTTT.

This clonotype has just a few counts. The V gene is TRBV23-1, the J gene TRBJ2-2, with D perhaps TRBD1 (5 bases). TRBV23-1 has ORF status, its function being uncertain. The CDR3 totals 18 residues. V was pared by 1 base and J by 5 bases, with 20 bases between. The CDR3 coding sequence is TGCGCCAGCAGTCAATGGGGCATCCGGGTGTGGTATACCGGGGAGCTGTTTTTT. As protein: CASSQWGIRVWYTGELFF.

This clonotype was seen many times. The V call is TRBV5-1, the J call TRBJ1-2, with TRBD1 matching over 7 bases. V gave up 1 base and J gave up 0 bases; unmatched junction bases: 3. This CDR3 is 15 amino acids long. Germline V lookup: CDR1 SGHRS, CDR2 YFSETQ. CDR3 region: CASSLRGTANYGYTF. The CDR3 DNA reads as TGCGCCAGCAGCTTGCGTGGGACAGCTAACTATGGCTACACCTTC.

This rearrangement joins TRBV7-9 to TRBJ2-1; 11 bases align to TRBD2. Germline loops: CDR1 SEHNR, CDR2 FQNEAQ (reference sequence). The V segment lost 1 base and the J segment 0 bases; nucleotides outside the gene matches: 8. The CDR3 length is 19 residues. The CDR3, as DNA: TGTGCCAGCAGCTTAGTGTGGCTAGCGGGGGGATCCTCCTACAATGAGCAGTTCTTC. It is translated as CASSLVWLAGGSSYNEQFF.